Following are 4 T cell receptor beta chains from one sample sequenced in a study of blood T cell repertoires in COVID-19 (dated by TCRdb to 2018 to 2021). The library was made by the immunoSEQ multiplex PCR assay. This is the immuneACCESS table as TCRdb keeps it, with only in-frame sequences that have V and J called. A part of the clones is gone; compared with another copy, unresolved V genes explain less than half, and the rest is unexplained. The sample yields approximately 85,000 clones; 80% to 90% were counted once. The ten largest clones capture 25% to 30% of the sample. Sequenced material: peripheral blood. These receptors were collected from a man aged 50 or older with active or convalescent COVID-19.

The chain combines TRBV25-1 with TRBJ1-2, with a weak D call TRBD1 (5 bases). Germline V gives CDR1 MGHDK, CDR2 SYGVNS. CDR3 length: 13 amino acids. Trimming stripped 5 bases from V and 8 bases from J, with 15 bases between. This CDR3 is CASSSGGVYGYTF. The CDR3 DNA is TGTGCCAGCAGTTCGGGGGGGGTATACGGCTACACCTTC.

This CDR3 reads CASSEILAGGPGELFF. In nucleotides, the CDR3 is TGTGCCAGCAGTGAAATATTAGCGGGAGGACCCGGGGAGCTGTTTTTT. This sequence joins TRBV6-1 and TRBJ2-2; TRBD2 agrees at 10 bases. The CDR3 contains 16 residues. Germline V gives CDR1 MNHNS, CDR2 SASEGT. V shed 2 bases, J shed 6 bases, and the junction held 6 bases outside the gene matches.

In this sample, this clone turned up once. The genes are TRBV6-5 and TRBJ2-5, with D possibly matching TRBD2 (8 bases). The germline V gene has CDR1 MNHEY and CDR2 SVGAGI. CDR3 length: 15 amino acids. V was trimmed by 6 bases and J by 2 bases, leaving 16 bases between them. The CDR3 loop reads CASSPRGGQQETQYF. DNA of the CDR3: TGTGCCAGCAGCCCCCGGGGGGGACAGCAAGAGACCCAGTACTTC.

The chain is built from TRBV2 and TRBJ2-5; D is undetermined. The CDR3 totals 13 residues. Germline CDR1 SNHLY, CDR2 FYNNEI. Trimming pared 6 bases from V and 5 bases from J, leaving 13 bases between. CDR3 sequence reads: CASRVEVLETQYF. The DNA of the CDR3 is TGTGCCAGCAGGGTAGAGGTGTTGGAGACCCAGTACTTC.